One sample yielded the 32 T cell receptor beta chains listed below, sequenced in a study of blood T cells in healthy people across ages. Sample-barcoded 5' priming and a J-beta primer mix drove a second PCR of roughly 6 to 12 cycles. TCRdb re-derived calls from the 5' RACE reads in MiXCR, one entry per CDR3 protein. The sample consists of hundreds of thousands of distinct CDR3 sequences, 25% to 35% of them appearing once. What was sequenced was blood. The source is a woman older than 75 in good health.

This clonotype was seen ten or more times. This chain uses TRBV5-1 with TRBJ1-1; no firm D call. Germline V gene lookup returns CDR1 SGHRS and CDR2 YFSETQ. This CDR3 spans 15 amino acids. Trimming cost V 5 bases and J 3 bases, with 17 bases left between them. CDR3 amino acids: CASRESTVPYTEAFF. The CDR3 region has the DNA TGCGCCAGCAGAGAATCGACGGTTCCTTACACTGAAGCTTTCTTT. Full variable domain (outside the CDR3, taken from reference TRBV5-1 and TRBJ1-1): KAGVTQTPRYLIKTRGQQVTLSCSPISGHRSVSWYQQTPGQGLQFLFEYFSETQRNKGNFPGRFSGRQFSNSRSEMNVSTLELGDSALYLCASRESTVPYTEAFFGQGTRLTVV.

A note on this clonotype: The junction and the germline gene differ at one end; a read error may be behind it. V usage is TRBV5-8 and J usage is TRBJ1-1; no definite D call. CDR3 size: 14 residues. CDR1 is SGHTS, CDR2 YDEGEE, per germline. The CDR3 nucleotides are TGTGCCAGCAGCTTGGGGGGTTTGGGAACTGTAGCTTTCTTT. Its protein is CASSLGGLGTVAFF.

This clonotype was detected ten times or more. This chain joins TRBV12-3 or TRBV12-4 and TRBJ2-7; a possible D gene is TRBD1 (6 bases). V lost 6 bases to trimming and J lost 6 bases, with 18 bases between them. There are 14 residues in the CDR3. CDR3 loop: CASSPGQGKIEQYF. The CDR3 coding sequence is TGTGCCAGCAGCCCCGGCCAGGGGAAGATCGAGCAGTACTTC.

This clonotype has only a few counts. Possible read error: a much larger clone is one base away. CDR3 in DNA: TGTGCCGGTAGTATGGCGAGGGACAACACCTACGAGCAGTACTTC. Translation: CAGSMARDNTYEQYF. V gene TRBV19 combines with J gene TRBJ2-7, with D perhaps matching TRBD1 (6 bases). Germline loops: CDR1 LNHDA, CDR2 SQIVND (reference sequence). The CDR3 length is 15 residues.

This clonotype was picked up many times. The rearrangement links TRBV29-1 to TRBJ1-2; no definite D call. The CDR3 is 15 residues long. Germline CDR1 SQVTM, CDR2 ANQGSEA. V was trimmed by 0 bases and J by 5 bases, leaving 16 bases between them. In DNA, the CDR3 is TGCAGCGTTGAAGATCCTGCGACACGGATTTATGGCTACACCTTC. This translates into CSVEDPATRIYGYTF.

This clonotype was found a few times. V usage is TRBV11-2 and J usage is TRBJ2-4; 7 positions agree with TRBD1. The CDR3 sequence is 17 residues long. After removal of 1 base from V and 0 bases from J, the junction contained 6 bases not matched to a gene. Germline assignment: CDR1 SGHAT and CDR2 FQNNGV. CDR3 sequence: CASSLVGGPLAKNIQYF. The CDR3, as DNA: TGTGCCAGCAGCTTAGTAGGGGGCCCACTAGCCAAAAACATTCAGTACTTC.

This clonotype showed up just a few times. The junction does not match germline at one end; this may be a read error. The chain is built from TRBV18 and TRBJ2-3, with no clear D. This CDR3 region has 14 residues. CDR1 is KGHSH and CDR2 is LQKENI in the germline V gene. Here the CDR3 DNA reads TGTGCCCGCTCACCCCGACCAGTCACAGATACGCAGTATTTT. This gives the protein CARSPRPVTDTQYF.

This clonotype was counted many times. The chain uses TRBV7-2 and TRBJ2-5; possibly TRBD1 for D (6 bases). The CDR3 sequence is 16 residues long. V was shortened by 2 bases and J by 0 bases, with 13 bases between the two germline ends. Per the germline V gene, CDR1 is SGHTA and CDR2 is FQGNSA. The CDR3 loop is CASSLRGSTYQETQYF. The CDR3 DNA reads as TGTGCCAGCAGCTTAAGGGGGTCCACCTACCAAGAGACCCAGTACTTC.

This clonotype has at least ten counts. The chain recombines TRBV6-5 with TRBJ1-5; 8 bases line up with TRBD1. The CDR3 has 15 residues. Germline CDR1 and CDR2: MNHEY and SVGAGI. After removal of 5 bases from V and 4 bases from J, the junction contained 7 bases not matched to a gene. The CDR3 region is CASSGDRGGNQPQHF. The CDR3 DNA follows: TGTGCCAGCAGTGGAGACAGGGGAGGTAATCAGCCCCAGCATTTT.

In this sample, this clonotype turned up many times. The rearrangement links TRBV6-1 to TRBJ2-5; 8 nucleotides line up with TRBD1. The CDR3 totals 14 residues. Germline trimming cut 10 bases from V and 4 bases from J; bases unmatched to any gene: 11. CDR1 and CDR2 from the germline V gene are MNHNS and SASEGT. The CDR3 region is CATTAQGARETQYF. The DNA of the CDR3 is TGTGCCACCACAGCCCAGGGGGCGCGAGAGACCCAGTACTTC.

Remarks on this clonotype: The germline gene is not matched at one end of the junction; a read error may be the cause. This rearrangement joins TRBV5-1 to TRBJ2-4, with TRBD1 identical over 8 bases. The end of the DNA fits TRBJ2-5 better, so the J call may be wrong. Germline-derived CDR1 and CDR2 are SGHRS and YFSETQ. The CDR3 runs 18 residues. The CDR3 DNA is TGCGCCAGCAGCTTGGCTCTTATGGCAGGGGGCTTCCAAGGGACCCAGTACTTC. Its protein product is CASSLALMAGGFQGTQYF.

This chain links TRBV29-1 with TRBJ2-7; D ambiguous. CDR3 length equals 11 residues. Germline lookup yields CDR1 SQVTM and CDR2 ANQGSEA. V was clipped by 6 bases and J by 5 bases, with 11 bases between them. CDR3 DNA: TGCAGCGTGGGTCGGTGGGACGAGCAGTACTTC. This gives the protein CSVGRWDEQYF.

On this clonotype itself: The DNA is left out, because the CDR3 cannot be placed on it with certainty; the CDR3 is given as TCRdb lists it. The chain uses TRBV7-2 and TRBJ2-3; the table's TRBD1 call for D was not verified on the DNA. Including both end residues, the CDR3 is 23 amino acids long. In germline, CDR1 is SGHTA, CDR2 FQGNSA. The CDR3 loop reads CASSLADRDGYTFGSGTRDTQYF.

This clonotype was seen at least ten times. The chain joins TRBV5-1 to TRBJ2-1, with D possibly being TRBD1 (6 bases). CDR1 and CDR2 (germline): SGHRS, YFSETQ. Trimming took off 0 bases at V and 7 bases at J, with 14 bases between the two ends. The CDR3 length is 15 residues. The CDR3 loop reads CASSLGGRGENEQFF. The CDR3, as DNA: TGCGCCAGCAGCTTGGGGGGGCGTGGGGAAAATGAGCAGTTCTTC.

This clonotype was detected only a few times. Here the CDR3 reads CASSDGLAGGPQETQYF. The DNA for the CDR3 is TGCGCCAGCAGCGATGGACTAGCGGGGGGGCCACAAGAGACCCAGTACTTC. The chain uses TRBV5-1 and TRBJ2-5; 15 bases line up with TRBD2. The CDR3 is made up of 17 amino acids. The V gene end was trimmed by 4 bases and the J gene end by 2 bases; junction bases not matched to a gene: 6. Germline V lookup: CDR1 SGHRS, CDR2 YFSETQ.

This clonotype occurred a few times. Since a much larger clone is just one base distant, this may be a read error. The genes are TRBV20-1 and TRBJ1-5; D not resolved. Germline V CDR1 and CDR2: DFQATT, SNEGSKA (reference sequence). The CDR3 is made up of 12 amino acids. CDR3 coding DNA: TGCAGGGCTAGGTTTAGGAATCAGCCCCAGCATTTT. This encodes CRARFRNQPQHF.

This clonotype was seen at least ten times. This chain connects TRBV20-1 to TRBJ1-2; 11 bases line up with TRBD1. The CDR3 length is 16 residues. V shed 1 base and J 3 bases; nucleotides not matched to a gene: 7. Germline V gene data show CDR1 as DFQATT and CDR2 as SNEGSKA (reference sequence). The CDR3 nucleotides are TGCAGTGCTAGAGCACCTGCGGGACAGGGGGACTATGGCTACACCTTC. Amino acid sequence: CSARAPAGQGDYGYTF.

This clonotype turned up a few times. This sequence joins TRBV2 and TRBJ2-5; a weak D match, TRBD2 (7 bases). V lost 1 base, J lost 5 bases, and 17 bases lay in between. The CDR3 is 16 amino acids. The germline V gene encodes CDR1 SNHLY and CDR2 FYNNEI. The CDR3 protein is CASSEGGGGLWETQYF. For the CDR3, the DNA is TGTGCCAGCAGTGAAGGTGGGGGGGGGCTTTGGGAGACCCAGTACTTC. The variable domain in full, completed from reference TRBV2 and TRBJ2-5, reads EPEVTQTPSHQVTQMGQEVILRCVPISNHLYFYWYRQILGQKVEFLVSFYNNEISEKSEIFDDQFSVERPDGSNFTLKIRSTKLEDSAMYFCASSEGGGGLWETQYFGPGTRLLVL.

This clonotype was picked up many times. The chain links TRBV12-3 or TRBV12-4 to TRBJ1-4; 11 positions agree with TRBD1. CDR3 length: 16 residues. V trimming: 6 bases; J trimming: 7 bases; junction bases outside the gene matches: 10. The CDR3 sequence is CASSRTGGVRGEKLFF. The CDR3 DNA sequence: TGTGCCAGCAGCCGGACAGGGGGCGTTAGGGGTGAAAAACTGTTTTTT.

This clonotype was observed many times. The V gene is TRBV24-1, the J gene TRBJ2-1; D gene uncertain. Germline V gene sequence: CDR1 KGHDR, CDR2 SFDVKD. The ends were cut back, 4 bases at V and 6 bases at J, with 12 bases in the middle. The CDR3 contains 14 residues. This CDR3 reads CATSDPGRSNEQFF. Here the CDR3 DNA reads TGTGCCACCAGTGACCCAGGACGCTCCAATGAGCAGTTCTTC.

Comments on this clonotype: A read error may explain this, as a much larger clone is one base away. The chain carries TRBV9 and TRBJ2-6; maybe TRBD1 (5 bases). There are 20 residues in the CDR3. Germline V gives CDR1 SGDLS, CDR2 YYNGEE. CDR3 residues: CASSFKRWAGPSSGANVRTF. CDR3 nucleotides: TGTGCCAGCAGCTTCAAGCGCTGGGCAGGACCGAGCTCTGGGGCCAACGTCCGGACTTTC.

The gene calls are TRBV24-1 and TRBJ2-4, with 12 bases matching TRBD2. J gave up 13 bases and V 3 bases, and 12 bases lay outside the gene matches. Germline V gives CDR1 KGHDR, CDR2 SFDVKD. CDR3 size: 16 residues. DNA of the CDR3: TGTGCCACCAGTGATGCCCTAGCGGGGGGGCAGTCCTACCAGTACTTC. Translated: CATSDALAGGQSYQYF.

This clonotype has a single count. A clone one base away is much larger, so this may be a read error. The V and J genes are TRBV6-2 or TRBV6-3 and TRBJ2-3; 9 nucleotides match TRBD1. Germline values: CDR1 MNHEY, CDR2 SVGEGT. This CDR3 contains 16 residues. The CDR3 coding sequence is TGTGCCAGCAGTCCCGGACAGGGGCCGATCACAGATATGCAGTATTTT. Encoded protein: CASSPGQGPITDMQYF.

The chain uses TRBV7-2 and TRBJ1-1; 7 bases are shared with TRBD1. Germline loops: CDR1 SGHTA, CDR2 FQGNSA. The CDR3 runs to 16 residues. With 3 bases clipped from V and 4 bases from J, the junction kept 11 bases outside the gene matches. CDR3 in amino acids: CASSFDREGASTEAFF. The CDR3 bases are TGTGCCAGCAGCTTCGACAGGGAGGGGGCCAGCACTGAAGCTTTCTTT.

The chain joins TRBV12-3 or TRBV12-4 to TRBJ1-1; D not certain. V lost 3 bases, J lost 2 bases, and 13 bases lay in between. The CDR3 is 15 residues long. CDR3 amino acids: CASSLFVGSNTEAFF. In nucleotides, the CDR3 is TGTGCCAGCAGTTTGTTCGTTGGCAGTAACACTGAAGCTTTCTTT.

This clonotype has ten or more counts. This chain uses TRBV30 with TRBJ2-3; D uncertain. The CDR3 loop spans 13 amino acids. Germline V lookup: CDR1 GTSNPN, CDR2 SVGIG (reference sequence). V was shortened by 2 bases and J by 8 bases, with 14 bases between the two germline ends. The CDR3 region has the DNA TGTGCCTGGAGTTCCCGGACCCGTGCTACGCAGTATTTT. It translates to CAWSSRTRATQYF.

This clonotype was observed once. Compared with germline, one end of the junction differs, possibly owing to a read error. The chain employs TRBV5-1 and TRBJ2-7, with D possibly being TRBD1 or TRBD2 (5 bases each). CDR1 is SGHRS and CDR2 is YFSETQ in the germline V gene. This CDR3 comprises 14 residues. The CDR3: CTSGLGTTPVEQYF. DNA for the CDR3: TGCACCAGCGGCTTGGGGACGACCCCTGTCGAGCAGTACTTC.

This clonotype was observed many times. The chain carries TRBV12-3 or TRBV12-4 and TRBJ1-1; no definite D call. With 0 bases removed from V and 0 bases from J, the gap between germline ends came to 5 bases. The CDR3 contains 14 residues. The CDR3 here is CASSLAPLNTEAFF. The CDR3 DNA follows: TGTGCCAGCAGTTTAGCTCCCCTGAACACTGAAGCTTTCTTT.

This clonotype was seen ten or more times. The chain carries TRBV7-2 and TRBJ1-5; D possibly corresponds to TRBD1 (6 bases). The germline V and J ends were trimmed by 3 bases and 6 bases, with 12 bases remaining between them. The CDR3 runs 14 residues. CDR1 SGHTA and CDR2 FQGNSA come from the germline V gene. CDR3 DNA: TGTGCCAGCAGCTTGAGAGAGGGGGTTCAGCCCCAGCATTTT. It yields the protein CASSLREGVQPQHF. The variable domain in full, with the rest retrieved from reference TRBV7-2 and TRBJ1-5, is GAGVSQSPSNKVTEKGKDVELRCDPISGHTALYWYRQSLGQGLEFLIYFQGNSAPDKSGLPSDRFSAERTGGSVSTLTIQRTQQEDSAVYLCASSLREGVQPQHFGDGTRLSIL.

Ten or more counts support this clonotype. V usage is TRBV11-2 and J usage is TRBJ2-5; maybe TRBD2 (6 bases). CDR3 length: 15 amino acids. The germline V gene has CDR1 SGHAT and CDR2 FQNNGV. V dropped 1 base and J dropped 1 base, with 10 bases sitting between them. This chain's CDR3 is CASSLGGAVQETQYF. In DNA, the CDR3 is TGTGCCAGCAGCTTAGGCGGGGCGGTCCAAGAGACCCAGTACTTC.

This clonotype appeared many times. V usage is TRBV28 and J usage is TRBJ2-7; the match to TRBD1 covers 7 bases. V lost 2 bases to trimming and J lost 1 base; unmatched junction nucleotides: 8. The CDR3 runs to 16 residues. Germline V gives CDR1 MDHEN, CDR2 SYDVKM. CDR3 bases: TGTGCCAGCAGTTTACTTTCCCCGGGACAGTCCTACGAGCAGTACTTC. Translation: CASSLLSPGQSYEQYF.

The table lists this clonotype with a few counts. The chain links TRBV7-9 to TRBJ1-2; 12 nucleotides align to TRBD1. V dropped 5 bases and J dropped 1; count of bases not matched to a gene: 11. Looked up from germline, CDR1 is SEHNR and CDR2 is FQNEAQ (reference sequence). This CDR3 comprises 18 residues. CDR3 DNA sequence: TGTGCCAGCAGCACCCGGGACAGGGGGCGCGGAGTTAACTATGGCTACACCTTC. It translates to CASSTRDRGRGVNYGYTF.